What follows are 29 T cell receptor beta chains derived from one specimen sequenced in a study of cytomegalovirus exposure and HLA in healthy donors. The PCR employed 60 Vbeta primers together with 13 Jbeta primers. Profiling relied on immunoSEQ multiplex PCR, and the TCRdb table lists in-frame clones only, not all of them. The data contain roughly 150,000 clones, more than 60% of them singletons. The specimen sequenced was PBMCs. These receptors all come from a man younger than 35 in good health and CMV-seropositive.

This chain links TRBV5-1 with TRBJ2-5; 8 bases match TRBD2. Losses at the gene ends were 0 bases for V and 1 base for J; bases not matched to a gene: 5. Per germline, CDR1 SGHRS and CDR2 YFSETQ. The CDR3 totals 16 residues. Here the CDR3 DNA reads TGCGCCAGCAGCTTGGCCCTAGCGGGCTTCCAAGAGACCCAGTACTTC. Protein: CASSLALAGFQETQYF.

This chain joins TRBV5-4 and TRBJ2-7, with TRBD2 matching over 9 bases. The CDR3 loop spans 15 amino acids. The V segment lost 0 bases and the J segment 3 bases; nucleotides outside the gene matches: 4. Germline V gene data show CDR1 as SGHNT and CDR2 as YYREEE (reference sequence). The CDR3 nucleotides read TGTGCCAGCAGCTTGGGACTAGCGGCAAACTACGAGCAGTACTTC. Encoded protein: CASSLGLAANYEQYF.

The rearrangement joins TRBV29-1 to TRBJ2-2; 8 bases match TRBD2. The CDR3 is made up of 15 amino acids. In germline, CDR1 is SQVTM, CDR2 ANQGSEA. V lost 4 bases and J lost 3; bases outside the gene matches: 7. CDR3 amino acids: CSVASGRGHTGELFF. CDR3 nucleotides: TGCAGCGTTGCGTCCGGGAGGGGACACACCGGGGAGCTGTTTTTT.

The chain employs TRBV28 and TRBJ2-6, with D perhaps matching TRBD1 (5 bases). V was pared by 7 bases and J by 0 bases, with 10 bases between. CDR1 is MDHEN, CDR2 SYDVKM, per germline. The CDR3 is made up of 15 amino acids. The CDR3 sequence: CASIQANSGANVLTF. CDR3 nucleotide sequence: TGTGCCAGCATACAGGCCAACTCTGGGGCCAACGTCCTGACTTTC.

The chain uses TRBV7-3 and TRBJ2-1; 9 nucleotides match TRBD2. The junction had 10 bases not matched to a gene; V was cut back by 5 bases and J by 8 bases. Germline V gene lookup returns CDR1 SGHTA and CDR2 FQGTGA. The CDR3 is made up of 15 amino acids. The CDR3 DNA reads TGTGCCAGCAGCAATAGCGGGAGAGTCAGAGATGAGCAGTTCTTC. Residues: CASSNSGRVRDEQFF.

The chain links TRBV7-2 to TRBJ2-5; maybe TRBD2 (5 bases). Germline-derived CDR1 and CDR2 are SGHTA and FQGNSA. The CDR3 covers 15 residues. Trimming removed 2 bases from V and 1 base from J, with 11 bases in between. This CDR3 reads CASSLLRGPQETQYF. In nucleotides, the CDR3 is TGTGCCAGCAGCTTACTCCGCGGGCCCCAAGAGACCCAGTACTTC. The full variable domain, completed using reference TRBV7-2 and TRBJ2-5, is GAGVSQSPSNKVTEKGKDVELRCDPISGHTALYWYRQSLGQGLEFLIYFQGNSAPDKSGLPSDRFSAERTGGSVSTLTIQRTQQEDSAVYLCASSLLRGPQETQYFGPGTRLLVL.

In the case of this clone: An end of the junction does not agree with germline; a read error may underlie this. The chain is built from TRBV6-6 and TRBJ2-1, with TRBD1 matching 7 bases. From germline, CDR1 is MNHNY and CDR2 SVGAGI (reference sequence). The CDR3 consists of 13 residues. CDR3 residues: CASSTYNTGDSLF. CDR3 in DNA: TGTGCCAGCAGCACCTACAATACAGGGGATTCGCTCTTC.

The chain carries TRBV19 and TRBJ2-5; D may be TRBD2 (6 bases). The germline CDR1 and CDR2 sequences are LNHDA and SQIVND (reference sequence). The CDR3 runs to 18 residues. V lost 4 bases and J lost 0, with 21 bases in between. CDR3 loop: CASSKSAGSEENQETQYF. The CDR3 nucleotides read TGTGCCAGTAGTAAGTCTGCCGGGAGCGAGGAGAACCAAGAGACCCAGTACTTC.

The chain joins TRBV27 to TRBJ1-5; D is undetermined. V was pared by 5 bases and J by 2 bases, with 7 bases between. This CDR3 is 13 amino acids long. The V gene's germline CDR1 is MNHEY and CDR2 SMNVEV (reference sequence). Here the CDR3 reads CASSIRGNQPQHF. Written as DNA, the CDR3 is TGTGCCAGCAGTATACGGGGCAATCAGCCCCAGCATTTT.

DNA for the CDR3: TGTGCCAGCAGCCCGACTAGCGGGAGGGCGCAGCAGTACTTC. Translation: CASSPTSGRAQQYF. This sequence joins TRBV5-4 and TRBJ2-7, with 14 bases that match TRBD2. CDR3 length: 14 residues. Germline V gene lookup returns CDR1 SGHNT and CDR2 YYREEE (reference sequence). Trimming at V came to 4 bases and at J to 8 bases, leaving 5 bases not matched to a gene.

The rearrangement uses TRBV7-9 and TRBJ1-3; D might be TRBD1 (6 bases). The CDR3 runs to 17 residues. Trimming removed 5 bases from V and 0 bases from J, with 17 bases in between. Germline values: CDR1 SEHNR, CDR2 FQNEAQ (reference sequence). The CDR3 DNA reads as TGTGCCAGCAGCCCCCGGGCTTGGGACACCTCTGGAAACACCATATATTTT. Encoded protein: CASSPRAWDTSGNTIYF.

The V call is TRBV28, the J call TRBJ2-1; D is undetermined. The length of the CDR3 is 16 residues. Germline loops: CDR1 MDHEN, CDR2 SYDVKM. The V end lost 5 bases, the J end lost 0 bases, and 14 bases lay between the germline ends. The CDR3 region has the DNA TGTGCCAGCAGTCCCTCCGGAGCGTACTCCTACAATGAGCAGTTCTTC. It encodes CASSPSGAYSYNEQFF. The variable domain in full, with the rest retrieved from reference TRBV28 and TRBJ2-1, is DVKVTQSSRYLVKRTGEKVFLECVQDMDHENMFWYRQDPGLGLRLIYFSYDVKMKEKGDIPEGYSVSREKKERFSLILESASTNQTSMYLCASSPSGAYSYNEQFFGPGTRLTVL.

This clone showed up just once. Written as DNA, the CDR3 is TGTGCCAGCAGCCCAGGAGGACCATGGAACTATGGCTACACCTTC. This encodes CASSPGGPWNYGYTF. The chain couples TRBV11-1 to TRBJ1-2; D unresolved. From germline, CDR1 is SGHAT and CDR2 FQDESV (reference sequence). Trimming shortened V by 5 bases and J by 2 bases, and 15 bases separated the two germline ends. The CDR3 runs 15 residues.

The chain is built from TRBV7-9 and TRBJ1-1; a possible D gene is TRBD1 (5 bases). V lost 2 bases and J 3 bases, leaving 13 bases between the germline ends. The CDR3 consists of 15 residues. CDR1 and CDR2 from the germline V gene are SEHNR and FQNEAQ (reference sequence). The CDR3: CASSLFGGGDTEAFF. CDR3 in DNA: TGTGCCAGCAGCTTATTCGGGGGAGGAGACACTGAAGCTTTCTTT.

V is TRBV7-8 and J is TRBJ2-7; the match to TRBD2 covers 8 bases. Germline assignment: CDR1 SGHVS and CDR2 FQNEAQ. V was clipped by 3 bases and J by 0 bases; unmatched bases: 4. The length of the CDR3 is 15 residues. CDR3 loop: CASSLLSGSSYEQYF. The CDR3 nucleotides read TGTGCCAGCAGCTTGTTAAGCGGGAGCTCCTACGAGCAGTACTTC.

The chain has TRBV4-1 and TRBJ2-3, with D possibly matching TRBD2 (6 bases). V was shortened by 3 bases and J by 4 bases, with 14 bases between the two germline ends. CDR3 length: 15 amino acids. Germline CDR1 MGHRA, CDR2 YSYEKL. The CDR3 protein is CASSQTGVPADTQYF. DNA for the CDR3: TGCGCCAGCAGCCAGACGGGAGTTCCCGCAGATACGCAGTATTTT.

The CDR3 DNA is TGTGCCAGCAGCTTAGGTCGGGACAGGGGAAATCAGCCCCAGCATTTT. Residues: CASSLGRDRGNQPQHF. The chain couples TRBV7-6 to TRBJ1-5, with 10 bases lining up with TRBD1. The V and J ends lost 1 base and 4 bases, in that order; junction bases with no gene match: 4. The germline CDR1 and CDR2 sequences are SGHVS and FNYEAQ. The CDR3 has 16 amino acids.

About this clone: The same CDR3 also results from other DNA sequences found in this sample. This chain joins TRBV28 and TRBJ1-1; D not certain. V lost 8 bases and J lost 11, with 24 bases in between. Per germline, CDR1 MDHEN and CDR2 SYDVKM. The CDR3 is made up of 14 amino acids. The CDR3 DNA is TGTGCCAGCGGGCCCATAAACTCGGGATGCGAGGCTTTCTTT. Protein sequence: CASGPINSGCEAFF.

The chain joins TRBV19 to TRBJ2-1; TRBD1 is a possible D gene (5 bases). This CDR3 is built from 16 residues. Per the germline V gene, CDR1 is LNHDA and CDR2 is SQIVND (reference sequence). The ends were cut back, 3 bases at V and 5 bases at J, with 17 bases in the middle. The CDR3: CASSINGARPNNEQFF. The CDR3 DNA sequence: TGTGCCAGTAGTATTAATGGGGCCCGGCCAAACAATGAGCAGTTCTTC.

This clone was counted only a few times. The CDR3: CASSPTSGRLNTGELFF. The CDR3 coding sequence is TGTGCCAGCAGCCCAACTAGCGGGAGGCTGAACACCGGGGAGCTGTTTTTT. The rearrangement uses TRBV4-2 and TRBJ2-2, with TRBD2 identical over 12 bases. Germline assignment: CDR1 LGHNA and CDR2 YNFKEQ. The CDR3 runs to 17 residues. The trim removed 4 bases at V and 1 base at J, leaving 4 bases unmatched.

The V gene is TRBV10-1, the J gene TRBJ2-3; D call uncertain. The CDR3 consists of 13 residues. With 2 bases removed from V and 2 bases from J, the gap between germline ends came to 5 bases. Germline CDR1 is WNHNN and CDR2 is SYGVQD (reference sequence). The CDR3 is CASSERYTDTQYF. The CDR3 bases are TGCGCCAGCAGTGAGCGGTACACAGATACGCAGTATTTT.

The chain combines TRBV6-1 with TRBJ2-7, with a possible D match to TRBD2 (6 bases). Trimming stripped 7 bases from V and 2 bases from J, with 18 bases between. This CDR3 contains 15 residues. The germline V gene has CDR1 MNHNS and CDR2 SASEGT. CDR3 protein: CASIRSGDPAYEQYF. CDR3 DNA sequence: TGTGCCAGCATCAGGTCGGGGGACCCGGCCTACGAGCAGTACTTC.

In this sample, this clone turned up once. In DNA, the CDR3 is TGTGCCAGCAGCCTGGCGGCGGGTGAAAAACTGTTTTTT. Translating gives CASSLAAGEKLFF. V usage is TRBV9 and J usage is TRBJ1-4; no reliable D call. CDR1 is SGDLS and CDR2 is YYNGEE in the germline V gene. V was trimmed by 4 bases and J by 7 bases, leaving 11 bases between them. CDR3 length: 13 amino acids. Together with reference TRBV9 and TRBJ1-4, the CDR3 gives the full variable domain: DSGVTQTPKHLITATGQRVTLRCSPRSGDLSVYWYQQSLDQGLQFLIQYYNGEERAKGNILERFSAQQFPDLHSELNLSSLELGDSALYFCASSLAAGEKLFFGSGTQLSVL.

This clone has more than one count but fewer than ten. This chain connects TRBV14 to TRBJ1-6; D is unclear. Trimming removed 8 bases from V and 0 bases from J, with 5 bases in between. Germline lookup yields CDR1 SGHDN and CDR2 FVKESK. This CDR3 comprises 13 residues. The CDR3 DNA reads as TGTGCCAGCGGGAGCTCCTATAATTCACCCCTCCACTTT. It specifies CASGSSYNSPLHF.

This sequence joins TRBV2 and TRBJ2-1; D is perhaps TRBD1 (6 bases). This CDR3 region has 15 residues. The V gene's germline CDR1 is SNHLY and CDR2 FYNNEI. V lost 6 bases, J lost 0 bases, and 12 bases lay in between. The CDR3 sequence is CASSPGQNSYNEQFF. The CDR3 nucleotides are TGTGCCAGCAGCCCTGGACAGAACTCCTACAATGAGCAGTTCTTC.

The gene calls are TRBV11-3 and TRBJ2-4; 10 bases agree with TRBD2. Germline lookup yields CDR1 SGHNT and CDR2 YENEEA. This CDR3 has 20 residues. After removal of 6 bases from V and 0 bases from J, the junction contained 17 bases not matched to a gene. The CDR3, as DNA: TGTGCCAGCAGACACCCTCCAGCGGGAGGGCCCGGTAGAGCCAAAAACATTCAGTACTTC. As protein: CASRHPPAGGPGRAKNIQYF. Supplemented by reference TRBV11-3 and TRBJ2-4, the full variable domain reads EAGVVQSPRYKIIEKKQPVAFWCNPISGHNTLYWYLQNLGQGPELLIRYENEEAVDDSQLPKDRFSAERLKGVDSTLKIQPAELGDSAVYLCASRHPPAGGPGRAKNIQYFGAGTRLSVL.

This clone was counted a few times. J is TRBJ2-7 and V is TRBV5-1; weak D call: TRBD1 (6 bases). The V end was cut by 4 bases, the J end by 3 bases, with 11 bases between. The CDR3 covers 13 residues. Per germline, CDR1 SGHRS and CDR2 YFSETQ. CDR3 nucleotide sequence: TGCGCCAGCAGCCCGGACAGCCGCTACGAGCAGTACTTC. Amino acids: CASSPDSRYEQYF.

This clone was counted a few times. The chain employs TRBV4-2 and TRBJ1-4; the match to TRBD1 covers 7 bases. The CDR3 runs to 18 residues. CDR1 is LGHNA, CDR2 YNFKEQ, per germline. Losses at the gene ends were 0 bases for V and 8 bases for J; bases not matched to a gene: 15. CDR3 coding DNA: TGTGCCAGCAGCCAAGATCGTACGGGGCAGGGGGGAAGAGAAAAACTGTTTTTT. Protein: CASSQDRTGQGGREKLFF.

This clone has a handful of counts. The V gene is TRBV28, the J gene TRBJ2-5, with 10 bases lining up with TRBD2. The V and J ends lost 3 bases and 2 bases, in that order; junction bases with no gene match: 9. The CDR3 covers 17 residues. Germline assignment: CDR1 MDHEN and CDR2 SYDVKM. This chain's CDR3 is CASSFVVASGSQETQYF. The CDR3 nucleotides read TGTGCCAGCAGTTTTGTTGTGGCTAGCGGGAGTCAAGAGACCCAGTACTTC.